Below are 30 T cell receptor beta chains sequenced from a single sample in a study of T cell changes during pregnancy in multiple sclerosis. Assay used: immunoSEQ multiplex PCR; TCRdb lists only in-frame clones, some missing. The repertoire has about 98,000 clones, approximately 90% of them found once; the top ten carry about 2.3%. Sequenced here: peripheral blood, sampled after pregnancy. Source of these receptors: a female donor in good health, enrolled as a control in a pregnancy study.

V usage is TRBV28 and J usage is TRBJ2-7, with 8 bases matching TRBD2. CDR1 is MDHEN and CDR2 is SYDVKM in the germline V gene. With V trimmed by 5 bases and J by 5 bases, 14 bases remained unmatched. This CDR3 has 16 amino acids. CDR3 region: CASSQDPGLGPNEQYF. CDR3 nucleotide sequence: TGTGCCAGCAGTCAAGACCCGGGACTAGGACCTAACGAGCAGTACTTC.

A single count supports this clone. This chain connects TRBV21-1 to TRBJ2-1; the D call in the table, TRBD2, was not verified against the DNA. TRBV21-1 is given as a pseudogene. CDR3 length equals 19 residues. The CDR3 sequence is CASSKVTRRFGGTYNEQFF. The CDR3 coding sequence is TGTGCCAGCAGCAAAGTAACCCGAAGGTTTGGCGGGACCTACAATGAGCAGTTCTTC.

In DNA, the CDR3 is TGTGCCAGCCTGCGGGGATTGGGGCTAGCGGGGGGTCCTCAAGATACGCAGTATTTT. It yields the protein CASLRGLGLAGGPQDTQYF. This rearrangement joins TRBV2 to TRBJ2-3; 11 nucleotides match TRBD2. Germline V gene sequence: CDR1 SNHLY, CDR2 FYNNEI. This CDR3 is built from 19 residues. V lost 8 bases and J lost 5; bases outside the gene matches: 21.

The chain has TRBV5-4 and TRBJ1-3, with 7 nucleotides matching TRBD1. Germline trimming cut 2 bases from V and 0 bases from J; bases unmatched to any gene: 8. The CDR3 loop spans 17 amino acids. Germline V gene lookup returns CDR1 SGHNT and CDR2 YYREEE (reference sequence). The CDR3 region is CASSLGDRAISGNTIYF. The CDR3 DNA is TGTGCCAGCAGCTTAGGGGACAGAGCAATCTCTGGAAACACCATATATTTT.

In DNA, the CDR3 is TGTGCCAGCAACGGACTGTTTTTT. This encodes CASNGLFF. The chain has TRBV9 and TRBJ1-4; D is unresolved. The ends were cut back, 6 bases at V and 13 bases at J, with 4 bases in the middle. CDR1 and CDR2 from the germline V gene are SGDLS and YYNGEE. CDR3 size: 8 residues.

CDR3 nucleotides: TGTGCCACCAGCAGAGAATACAGGGGAACTCAGCCCCAGCATTTT. Its translation is CATSREYRGTQPQHF. The gene calls are TRBV15 and TRBJ1-5, with 7 bases identical to TRBD1. The CDR3 length is 15 residues. The V segment lost 0 bases and the J segment 6 bases; nucleotides outside the gene matches: 5. Germline V gene sequence: CDR1 LNHNV, CDR2 YYDKDF (reference sequence).

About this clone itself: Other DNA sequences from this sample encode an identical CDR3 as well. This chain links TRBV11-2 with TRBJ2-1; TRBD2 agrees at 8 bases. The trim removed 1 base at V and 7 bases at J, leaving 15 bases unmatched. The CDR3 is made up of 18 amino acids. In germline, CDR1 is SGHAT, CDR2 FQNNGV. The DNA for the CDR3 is TGTGCCAGCAGCTTAGGGACCAGCGGGAGCGTCGGGGGAAATGAGCAGTTCTTC. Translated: CASSLGTSGSVGGNEQFF.

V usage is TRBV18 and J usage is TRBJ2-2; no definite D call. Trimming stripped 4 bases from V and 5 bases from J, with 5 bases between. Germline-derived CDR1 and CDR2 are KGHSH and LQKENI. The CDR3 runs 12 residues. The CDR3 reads CASSRGTGELFF. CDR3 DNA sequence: TGTGCCAGCTCACGAGGAACCGGGGAGCTGTTTTTT.

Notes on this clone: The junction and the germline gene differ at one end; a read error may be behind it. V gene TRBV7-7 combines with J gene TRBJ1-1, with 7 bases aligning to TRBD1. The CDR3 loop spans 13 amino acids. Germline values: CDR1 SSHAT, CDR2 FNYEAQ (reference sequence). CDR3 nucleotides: TGTGCTAGCAGCCCCGGGACAGACACTGAAGCTTTCTTT. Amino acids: CASSPGTDTEAFF.

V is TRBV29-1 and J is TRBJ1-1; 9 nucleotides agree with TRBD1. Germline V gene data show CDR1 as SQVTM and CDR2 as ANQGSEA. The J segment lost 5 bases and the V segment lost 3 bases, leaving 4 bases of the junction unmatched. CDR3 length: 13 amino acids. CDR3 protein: CSVDRQGGTEAFF. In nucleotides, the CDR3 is TGCAGCGTTGACCGACAGGGGGGAACTGAAGCTTTCTTT.

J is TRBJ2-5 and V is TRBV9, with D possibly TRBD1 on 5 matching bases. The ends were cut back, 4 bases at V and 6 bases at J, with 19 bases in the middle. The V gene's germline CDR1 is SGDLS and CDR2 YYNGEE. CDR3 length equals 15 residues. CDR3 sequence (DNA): TGTGCCAGCAGCCCCCCCCCAGGGTATAGGCAGACCCAGTACTTC. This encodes CASSPPPGYRQTQYF.

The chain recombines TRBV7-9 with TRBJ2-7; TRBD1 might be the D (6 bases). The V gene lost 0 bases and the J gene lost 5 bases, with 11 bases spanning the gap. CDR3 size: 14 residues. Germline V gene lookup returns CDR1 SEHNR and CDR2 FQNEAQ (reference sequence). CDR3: CASSLAQGGNEQYF. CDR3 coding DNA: TGTGCCAGCAGCTTAGCACAGGGTGGAAACGAGCAGTACTTC. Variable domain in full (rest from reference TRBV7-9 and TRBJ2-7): DTGVSQNPRHKITKRGQNVTFRCDPISEHNRLYWYRQTLGQGPEFLTYFQNEAQLEKSRLLSDRFSAERPKGSFSTLEIQRTEQGDSAMYLCASSLAQGGNEQYFGPGTRLTVT.

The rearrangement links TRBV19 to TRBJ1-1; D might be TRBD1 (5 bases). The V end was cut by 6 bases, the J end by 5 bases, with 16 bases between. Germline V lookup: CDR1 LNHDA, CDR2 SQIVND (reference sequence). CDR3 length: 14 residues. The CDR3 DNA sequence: TGTGCCAGTAGAGGGCCGCCGGGGGAAACTGAAGCTTTCTTT. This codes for CASRGPPGETEAFF.

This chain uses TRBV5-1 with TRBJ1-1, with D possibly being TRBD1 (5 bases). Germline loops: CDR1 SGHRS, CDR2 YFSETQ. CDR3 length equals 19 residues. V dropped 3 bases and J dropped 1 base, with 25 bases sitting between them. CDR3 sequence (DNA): TGCGCCAGCAGCTCGGAGGGGCCGGGACGCAAATCGGAGAACACTGAAGCTTTCTTT. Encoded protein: CASSSEGPGRKSENTEAFF.

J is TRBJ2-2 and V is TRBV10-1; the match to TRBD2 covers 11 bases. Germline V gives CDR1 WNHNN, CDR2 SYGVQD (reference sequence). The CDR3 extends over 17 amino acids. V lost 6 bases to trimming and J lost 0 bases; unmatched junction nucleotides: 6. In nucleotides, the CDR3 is TGCGCCAGCAGCCCCACTAGCGGGGGCGCGAACACCGGGGAGCTGTTTTTT. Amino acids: CASSPTSGGANTGELFF.

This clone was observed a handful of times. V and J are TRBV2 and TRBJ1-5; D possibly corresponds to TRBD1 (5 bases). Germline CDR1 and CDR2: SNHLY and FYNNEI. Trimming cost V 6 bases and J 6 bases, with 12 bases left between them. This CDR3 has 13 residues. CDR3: CASSLNQGQPQHF. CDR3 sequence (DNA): TGTGCCAGCAGCCTTAATCAGGGTCAGCCCCAGCATTTT.

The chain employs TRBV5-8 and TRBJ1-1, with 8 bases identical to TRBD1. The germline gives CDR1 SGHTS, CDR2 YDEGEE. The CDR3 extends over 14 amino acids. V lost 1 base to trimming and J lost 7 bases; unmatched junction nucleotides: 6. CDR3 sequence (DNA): TGTGCCAGCAGCTTGCGGCAGGGGGCCATTGAAGCTTTCTTT. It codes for CASSLRQGAIEAFF. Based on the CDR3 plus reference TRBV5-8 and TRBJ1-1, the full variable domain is EAGVTQSPTHLIKTRGQQATLRCSPISGHTSVYWYQQALGLGLQFLLWYDEGEERNRGNFPPRFSGRQFPNYSSELNVNALELEDSALYLCASSLRQGAIEAFFGQGTRLTVV.

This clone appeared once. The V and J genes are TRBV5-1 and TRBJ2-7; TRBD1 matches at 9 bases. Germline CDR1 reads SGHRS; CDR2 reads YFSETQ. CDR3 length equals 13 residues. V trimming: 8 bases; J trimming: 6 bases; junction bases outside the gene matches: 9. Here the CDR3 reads CARFPGQGPEQYF. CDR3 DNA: TGCGCCAGGTTTCCGGGACAGGGACCCGAGCAGTACTTC. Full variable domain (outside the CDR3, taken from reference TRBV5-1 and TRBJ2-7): KAGVTQTPRYLIKTRGQQVTLSCSPISGHRSVSWYQQTPGQGLQFLFEYFSETQRNKGNFPGRFSGRQFSNSRSEMNVSTLELGDSALYLCARFPGQGPEQYFGPGTRLTVT.

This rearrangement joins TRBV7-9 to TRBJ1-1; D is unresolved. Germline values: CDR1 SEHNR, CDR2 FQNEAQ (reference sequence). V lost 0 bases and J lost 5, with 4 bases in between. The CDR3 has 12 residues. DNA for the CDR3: TGTGCCAGCAGCTTAGCGGCTACTGAAGCTTTCTTT. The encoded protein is CASSLAATEAFF.

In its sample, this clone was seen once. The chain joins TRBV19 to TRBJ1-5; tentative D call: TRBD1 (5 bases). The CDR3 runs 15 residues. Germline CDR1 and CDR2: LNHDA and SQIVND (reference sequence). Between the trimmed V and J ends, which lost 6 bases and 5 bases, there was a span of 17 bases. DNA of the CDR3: TGTGCCAGTAGCTTAGGGACCCGGGGGGATCAGCCCCAGCATTTT. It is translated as CASSLGTRGDQPQHF.

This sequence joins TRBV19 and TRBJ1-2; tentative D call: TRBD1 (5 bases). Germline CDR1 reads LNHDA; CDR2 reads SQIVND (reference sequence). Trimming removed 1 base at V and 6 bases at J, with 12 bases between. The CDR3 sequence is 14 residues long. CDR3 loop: CASSIGLAGNGYTF. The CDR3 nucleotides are TGTGCCAGTAGTATAGGCCTGGCAGGGAATGGCTACACCTTC.

CDR3: CASSLWSGRQETQYF. As DNA, the CDR3 is TGCGCCAGCAGCCTCTGGAGTGGGAGGCAAGAGACCCAGTACTTC. The chain links TRBV5-1 to TRBJ2-5, with D perhaps matching TRBD2 (6 bases). Germline assignment: CDR1 SGHRS and CDR2 YFSETQ. The CDR3 runs 15 residues. V shed 4 bases and J shed 2 bases, with 15 bases lying between them.

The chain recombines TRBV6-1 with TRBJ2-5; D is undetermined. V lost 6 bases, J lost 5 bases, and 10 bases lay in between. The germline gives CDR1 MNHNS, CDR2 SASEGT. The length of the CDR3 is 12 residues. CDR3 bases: TGTGCCAGCAGCCCCAGTACGGAGACCCAGTACTTC. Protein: CASSPSTETQYF.

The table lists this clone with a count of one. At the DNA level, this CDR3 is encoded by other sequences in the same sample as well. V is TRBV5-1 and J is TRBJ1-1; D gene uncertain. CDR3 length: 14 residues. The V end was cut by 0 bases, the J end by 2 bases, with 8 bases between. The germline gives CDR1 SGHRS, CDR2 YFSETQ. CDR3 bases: TGCGCCAGCAGCTTGGGAGGACTAAACACTGAAGCTTTCTTT. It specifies CASSLGGLNTEAFF.

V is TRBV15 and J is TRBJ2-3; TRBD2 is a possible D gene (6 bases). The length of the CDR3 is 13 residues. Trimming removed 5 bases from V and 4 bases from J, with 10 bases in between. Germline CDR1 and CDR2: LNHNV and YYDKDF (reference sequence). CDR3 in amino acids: CATSGPGADTQYF. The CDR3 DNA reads TGTGCCACCAGCGGCCCGGGGGCAGATACGCAGTATTTT.

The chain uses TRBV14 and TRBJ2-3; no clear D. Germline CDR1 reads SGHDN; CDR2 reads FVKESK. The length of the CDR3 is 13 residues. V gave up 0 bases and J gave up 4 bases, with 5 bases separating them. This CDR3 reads CASSQDIPDTQYF. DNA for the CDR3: TGTGCCAGCAGCCAAGATATCCCAGATACGCAGTATTTT.

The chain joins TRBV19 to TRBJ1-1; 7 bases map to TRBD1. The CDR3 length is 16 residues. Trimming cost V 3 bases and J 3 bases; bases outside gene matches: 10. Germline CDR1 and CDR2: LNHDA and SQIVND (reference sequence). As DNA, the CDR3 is TGTGCCAGTAGTATCCCTCCGACAGGGCGGTACACTGAAGCTTTCTTT. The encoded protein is CASSIPPTGRYTEAFF. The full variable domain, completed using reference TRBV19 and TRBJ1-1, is DGGITQSPKYLFRKEGQNVTLSCEQNLNHDAMYWYRQDPGQGLRLIYYSQIVNDFQKGDIAEGYSVSREKKESFPLTVTSAQKNPTAFYLCASSIPPTGRYTEAFFGQGTRLTVV.

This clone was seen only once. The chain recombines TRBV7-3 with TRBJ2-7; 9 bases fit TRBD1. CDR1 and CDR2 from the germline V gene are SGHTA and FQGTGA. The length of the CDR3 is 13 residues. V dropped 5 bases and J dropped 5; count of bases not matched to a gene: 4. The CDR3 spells CASSAGQGDEQYF. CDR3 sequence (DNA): TGTGCCAGCAGCGCGGGACAGGGCGACGAGCAGTACTTC.

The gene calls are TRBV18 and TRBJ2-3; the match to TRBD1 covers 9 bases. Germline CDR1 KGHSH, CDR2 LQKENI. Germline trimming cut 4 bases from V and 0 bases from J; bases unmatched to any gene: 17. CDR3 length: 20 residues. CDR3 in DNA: TGTGCCAGCTCACACGGGGACAGGGTGACCCCCCCACGAAGCACAGATACGCAGTATTTT. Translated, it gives CASSHGDRVTPPRSTDTQYF.

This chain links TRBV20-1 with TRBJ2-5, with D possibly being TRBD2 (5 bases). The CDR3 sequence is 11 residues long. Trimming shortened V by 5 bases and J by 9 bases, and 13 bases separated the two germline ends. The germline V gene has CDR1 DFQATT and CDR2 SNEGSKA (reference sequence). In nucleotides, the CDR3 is TGCAGTGCTGAGCGGCCGCGGGCCCAGTACTTC. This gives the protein CSAERPRAQYF.